Below are 8 T cell receptor beta chains sequenced from a single sample in a study of T cell repertoires in cytomegalovirus infection. TCRdb re-derived calls from the reads in MiXCR, one entry per CDR3 protein. This sample has roughly 310,000 distinct CDR3 sequences, with roughly 28% found just once. These receptors' antigens are unknown. The sequences come from cultured PBMCs, collected from culture after CMV antigen stimulation. Receptors originate from a human donor in good health (CMV status not recorded). Some clones in this sample may be carry-over from other donors' samples.

This clonotype turned up a few times. V gene TRBV27 combines with J gene TRBJ1-6; TRBD1 agrees at 9 bases. Germline-derived CDR1 and CDR2 are MNHEY and SMNVEV (reference sequence). The V segment lost 7 bases and the J segment 10 bases; nucleotides outside the gene matches: 17. The CDR3 has 17 amino acids. The CDR3 here is CASTSNPGQGASSPLHF. The CDR3 bases are TGTGCCAGCACCTCCAATCCGGGACAGGGAGCGTCGTCACCCCTCCACTTT.

V and J are TRBV7-6 and TRBJ1-1, with 8 positions matching TRBD1. Germline V CDR1 and CDR2: SGHVS, FNYEAQ. The CDR3 contains 15 residues. Trimming cost V 5 bases and J 6 bases; bases outside gene matches: 11. For the CDR3, the DNA is TGTGCCAGCAGCCCTAGCAGGACAGGGTCGTCTGAAGCTTTCTTT. It encodes CASSPSRTGSSEAFF.

CDR3: CASRELAGARQETQYF. CDR3 DNA sequence: TGTGCCAGCAGGGAACTAGCGGGAGCTCGCCAAGAGACCCAGTACTTC. The chain uses TRBV6-5 and TRBJ2-5; 11 bases match TRBD2. The CDR3 runs to 16 residues. The germline CDR1 and CDR2 sequences are MNHEY and SVGAGI. V trimming: 6 bases; J trimming: 1 base; junction bases outside the gene matches: 7.

V and J are TRBV7-2 and TRBJ2-4; D may be TRBD2 (5 bases). Per the germline V gene, CDR1 is SGHTA and CDR2 is FQGNSA. The CDR3 is made up of 12 amino acids. V lost 5 bases and J lost 7, with 9 bases in between. The CDR3 loop reads CASSPGLNIQYF. The CDR3 DNA reads as TGTGCCAGCAGCCCCGGACTGAACATTCAGTACTTC.

This clonotype was seen just once. V gene TRBV12-3 or TRBV12-4 combines with J gene TRBJ1-2; D is unclear. The CDR3 loop spans 14 amino acids. Deletions cut 3 bases from V and 7 bases from J, with 15 bases between. In nucleotides, the CDR3 is TGTGCCAGCAGTTTGGTCCCAGAATCGGCTGGCTACACCTTC. Amino acid sequence: CASSLVPESAGYTF.

This clonotype was observed a few times. The J gene is TRBJ2-3, the V gene TRBV29-1; 8 positions match TRBD2. Germline V gene sequence: CDR1 SQVTM, CDR2 ANQGSEA. After removal of 3 bases from V and 3 bases from J, the junction contained 5 bases not matched to a gene. The CDR3 consists of 14 residues. The CDR3 sequence is CSVDRAGDTDTQYF. CDR3 nucleotide sequence: TGCAGCGTTGATAGAGCGGGAGATACAGATACGCAGTATTTT.

This clonotype was seen more than once but under ten times. V usage is TRBV5-6 and J usage is TRBJ2-7, with 7 bases matching TRBD1. Germline assignment: CDR1 SGHDT and CDR2 YYEEEE. J lost 5 bases, V lost 0 bases, and 11 bases had no gene match. The CDR3 is made up of 16 amino acids. CDR3 nucleotides: TGTGCCAGCAGCTTGGACCGACAGGGATGGATCGACGAGCAGTACTTC. Translating it yields CASSLDRQGWIDEQYF.

The chain employs TRBV12-3 or TRBV12-4 and TRBJ1-5; D remains ambiguous. Trimming cost V 3 bases and J 6 bases, with 6 bases left between them. The length of the CDR3 is 12 residues. CDR3 sequence (DNA): TGTGCCAGCAGTTTGATTGGTCAGCCCCAGCATTTT. Protein: CASSLIGQPQHF.